Listed below are T cell receptor beta chains from one sample, sequenced in a study of graft-versus-host responses after intestinal transplantation. Assay used: immunoSEQ multiplex PCR; TCRdb lists only in-frame clones, some missing. The table shows approximately 9,600 clones, with roughly 71% occurring only once. The sample consisted of ileum tissue, taken 450 to 480 days after intestinal transplantation. The receptors come from a human patient who received an intestinal transplant, so some T cells may come from the graft donor. Each CDR3 is given with its conserved first and last residue. The D gene is left open where the match is weak. Some rows mark clone size as missing; the rest say once, few, many or name a class of expanded clone.

CDR3: CASSRMTTPYNEQFF; DNA: TGTGCCAGCAGCCGGATGACGACACCTTACAATGAGCAGTTCTTC; length: 15; J: TRBJ2-1; V: TRBV7-9; size: -; D: -
CDR3: CASSYSLAGGYEQYF; DNA: TGTGCCAGCAGTTACTCACTAGCGGGGGGCTACGAGCAGTACTTC; length: 15; J: TRBJ2-7; V: TRBV6-5; size: once; D: TRBD2
CDR3: CASSLTGGNAKNIQYF; DNA: TGCGCCAGCAGCTTAACAGGGGGCAATGCCAAAAACATTCAGTACTTC; length: 16; J: TRBJ2-4; V: TRBV5-1; size: -; D: TRBD1
CDR3: CATSTRVTYEQYF; DNA: TGTGCCACCAGCACCCGAGTTACCTACGAGCAGTACTTC; length: 13; J: TRBJ2-7; V: TRBV15; size: once; D: -
CDR3: CAISVLGGRSYEQYF; DNA: TGTGCCATCAGTGTGTTGGGGGGGCGTTCCTACGAGCAGTACTTC; length: 15; J: TRBJ2-7; V: TRBV10-3; size: -; D: -
CDR3: CASSWRGPVGTGELFF; DNA: TGCGCCAGCAGCTGGAGGGGGCCAGTCGGGACCGGGGAGCTGTTTTTT; length: 16; J: TRBJ2-2; V: TRBV5-1; size: -; D: -
CDR3: CASSSFLNTEAFF; DNA: TGCGCCAGCAGCTCCTTCCTGAACACTGAAGCTTTCTTT; length: 13; J: TRBJ1-1; V: TRBV5-1; size: -; D: -
CDR3: CASSPFGGSSMNTEAFF; DNA: TGTGCCAGCAGCCCCTTCGGCGGAAGTAGCATGAACACTGAAGCTTTCTTT; length: 17; J: TRBJ1-1; V: TRBV7-3; size: -; D: -
CDR3: CASSGGPTGELFF; DNA: TGTGCCAGCAGCGGCGGGCCCACCGGGGAGCTGTTTTTT; length: 13; J: TRBJ2-2; V: TRBV5-6; size: -; D: -
CDR3: CASSLVGGGVSEAFF; DNA: TGTGCCAGCAGTTTAGTCGGAGGGGGCGTGTCTGAAGCTTTCTTT; length: 15; J: TRBJ1-1; V: TRBV28; size: -; D: TRBD1
CDR3: CASSGGSGANVLTF; DNA: TGTGCCAGCAGTGGGGGCTCTGGGGCCAACGTCCTGACTTTC; length: 14; J: TRBJ2-6; V: TRBV6-4; size: -; D: -
CDR3: CASSPAGGPNNEQFF; DNA: TGTGCCAGCAGTCCTGCGGGGGGACCGAACAATGAGCAGTTCTTC; length: 15; J: TRBJ2-1; V: TRBV6-5; size: -; D: TRBD2
CDR3: CASSFDRMSNQPQHF; DNA: TGTGCCAGCAGCTTTGACCGGATGAGCAATCAGCCCCAGCATTTT; length: 15; J: TRBJ1-5; V: TRBV7-3; size: once; D: -
CDR3: CASSQRPSTDTQYF; DNA: TGTGCCAGCTCTCAGCGGCCGAGCACAGATACGCAGTATTTT; length: 14; J: TRBJ2-3; V: TRBV18; size: -; D: -
CDR3: CASSTGQLSSSSTDTQYF; DNA: TGCGCCAGCAGCACAGGACAGCTGAGCTCTTCTAGCACAGATACGCAGTATTTT; length: 18; J: TRBJ2-3; V: TRBV5-1; size: -; D: -
CDR3: CSVGETGDSPLHF; DNA: TGCAGCGTTGGTGAGACTGGGGATTCACCCCTCCACTTT; length: 13; J: TRBJ1-6; V: TRBV29-1; size: -; D: -
CDR3: CAWGLDYGYTF; DNA: TGTGCCTGGGGACTGGACTATGGCTACACCTTC; length: 11; J: TRBJ1-2; V: TRBV30; size: -; D: -
CDR3: CASSQGPLRGQGVLGTQYF; DNA: TGCGCCAGCAGCCAAGGACCCTTGAGGGGTCAGGGAGTTCTGGGGACCCAGTACTTC; length: 19; J: TRBJ2-5; V: TRBV4-1; size: -; D: -
CDR3: CASSLKGEGNQPQHF; DNA: TGTGCCAGCAGCTTAAAGGGAGAGGGGAATCAGCCCCAGCATTTT; length: 15; J: TRBJ1-5; V: TRBV7-9; size: -; D: -
CDR3: CASSLALAGGFYNEQFF; DNA: TGTGCCAGCAGCTTAGCGCTAGCGGGGGGATTCTACAATGAGCAGTTCTTC; length: 17; J: TRBJ2-1; V: TRBV7-6; size: -; D: TRBD2
CDR3: CASSLEIGATYEQYF; DNA: TGTGCCAGCAGCTTGGAGATAGGGGCAACCTACGAGCAGTACTTC; length: 15; J: TRBJ2-7; V: TRBV5-6; size: -; D: -
CDR3: CASSVGAGIYGYTF; DNA: TGTGCCAGCAGCGTCGGGGCTGGAATCTATGGCTACACCTTC; length: 14; J: TRBJ1-2; V: TRBV9; size: -; D: -
CDR3: CASGPAAGLGGYGYTF; DNA: TGTGCTAGTGGCCCCGCGGCAGGCTTGGGGGGCTATGGCTACACCTTC; length: 16; J: TRBJ1-2; V: TRBV12-5; size: medium-sized; D: -
CDR3: CASSSSETTNEKLFF; DNA: TGTGCCAGCAGCTCCTCCGAGACAACTAATGAAAAACTGTTTTTT; length: 15; J: TRBJ1-4; V: TRBV7-8; size: -; D: -
CDR3: CAISGGSGNTIYF; DNA: TGTGCCATCAGCGGGGGTTCTGGAAACACCATATATTTT; length: 13; J: TRBJ1-3; V: TRBV10-3; size: -; D: -
CDR3: CAISGQLGYEQYF; DNA: TGTGCCATCAGTGGTCAACTGGGCTACGAGCAGTACTTC; length: 13; J: TRBJ2-7; V: TRBV10-3; size: -; D: -
CDR3: CASSLRDRLRGYTF; DNA: TGTGCCAGCAGCCTTCGAGACAGGCTAAGGGGCTACACCTTC; length: 14; J: TRBJ1-2; V: TRBV5-6; size: few; D: -
CDR3: CASSAPFIVGRAGYGYTF; DNA: TGTGCCAGCAGCGCGCCGTTTATCGTTGGCAGGGCGGGCTATGGCTACACCTTC; length: 18; J: TRBJ1-2; V: TRBV9; size: once; D: -
CDR3: CASSAWVKGTEAFF; DNA: TGTGCCAGCAGCGCCTGGGTCAAAGGGACTGAAGCTTTCTTT; length: 14; J: TRBJ1-1; V: TRBV9; size: -; D: -